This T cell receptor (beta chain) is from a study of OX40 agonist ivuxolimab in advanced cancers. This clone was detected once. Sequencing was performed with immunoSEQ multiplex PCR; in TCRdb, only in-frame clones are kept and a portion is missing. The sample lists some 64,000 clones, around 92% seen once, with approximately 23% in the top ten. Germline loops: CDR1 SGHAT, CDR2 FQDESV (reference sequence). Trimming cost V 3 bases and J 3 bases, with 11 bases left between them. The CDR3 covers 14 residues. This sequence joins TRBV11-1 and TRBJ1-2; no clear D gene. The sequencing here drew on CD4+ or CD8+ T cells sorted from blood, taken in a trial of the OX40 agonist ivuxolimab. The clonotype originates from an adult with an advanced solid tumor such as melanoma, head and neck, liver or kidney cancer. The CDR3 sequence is CASSFGDFYYGYTF. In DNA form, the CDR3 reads TGTGCCAGCAGCTTCGGGGATTTCTACTATGGCTACACCTTC.